The 8 T cell receptor beta chains below come from one sample, sequenced in a study of shared clonotypes between healthy human individuals. Repertoires were generated with immunoSEQ multiplex PCR, while TCRdb's copy carries only in-frame clones and drops some. The profile shows about 1 million clones, under 80% of them singletons. Source material: memory CD4+ T cells sorted from blood. As for subset: CD45RA-negative fraction. The source of these receptors is a man in his late teens or twenties in good health.

This chain joins TRBV30 and TRBJ2-7; 7 bases are shared with TRBD1. J was trimmed by 7 bases and V by 3 bases; bases with no gene match: 6. The germline V gene has CDR1 GTSNPN and CDR2 SVGIG (reference sequence). The CDR3 length is 12 residues. CDR3 protein: CAWSPGQREQYF. The CDR3 DNA reads as TGTGCCTGGAGCCCGGGACAGAGGGAGCAGTACTTC.

J is TRBJ2-6 and V is TRBV7-8, with 8 positions matching TRBD1. V lost 6 bases to trimming and J lost 3 bases; unmatched junction nucleotides: 4. The length of the CDR3 is 15 residues. Germline loops: CDR1 SGHVS, CDR2 FQNEAQ. The DNA of the CDR3 is TGTGCCAGCAGGGCAGGGGGCGGTGGGGCCAACGTCCTGACTTTC. Amino acids: CASRAGGGGANVLTF.

Comment on this clone: Relative to the germline gene, one junction end is altered; a read error may explain this. The rearrangement uses TRBV28 and TRBJ2-1, with 7 positions matching TRBD1. CDR1 and CDR2 from the germline V gene are MDHEN and SYDVKM. The CDR3 loop spans 15 amino acids. CDR3 in DNA: TGTGCCAGCCCCCCCCCGGACAGGCCCTACGATGAGCAGTTCTTC. This sequence encodes CASPPPDRPYDEQFF.

J is TRBJ2-5 and V is TRBV6-5; 12 bases map to TRBD1. The end of the DNA is better explained by TRBJ2-7, so the J call may be wrong. The germline gives CDR1 MNHEY, CDR2 SVGAGI. The CDR3 extends over 14 amino acids. The CDR3 region has the DNA TGTGCCAGCAGTGGGGGACAGGGGGCCGACGAGCAGTACTTC. It is translated as CASSGGQGADEQYF.

The chain recombines TRBV11-2 with TRBJ2-7, with TRBD2 matching 10 bases. This CDR3 contains 14 residues. Germline V gene sequence: CDR1 SGHAT, CDR2 FQNNGV. V trimming: 5 bases; J trimming: 6 bases; junction bases outside the gene matches: 7. The chain's CDR3 is CASSVAGLAIEQYF. DNA of the CDR3: TGTGCCAGCAGCGTAGCGGGACTAGCGATCGAGCAGTACTTC.

This chain links TRBV6-1 with TRBJ2-3; D perhaps matches TRBD2 (6 bases). The CDR3 spans 13 residues. V shed 8 bases and J shed 2 bases, with 11 bases lying between them. From germline, CDR1 is MNHNS and CDR2 SASEGT. This CDR3 is CASAGPDTDTQYF. The CDR3 DNA is TGTGCCAGCGCGGGACCAGACACAGATACGCAGTATTTT.

The V gene is TRBV15, the J gene TRBJ2-3; 10 bases map to TRBD2. The CDR3 contains 18 residues. The germline gives CDR1 LNHNV, CDR2 YYDKDF (reference sequence). The V and J ends lost 3 bases and 0 bases, in that order; junction bases with no gene match: 9. CDR3 residues: CATSSRAGGAISTDTQYF. DNA for the CDR3: TGTGCCACCAGCAGTCGAGCGGGGGGGGCTATAAGCACAGATACGCAGTATTTT. The variable domain in full, completed from reference TRBV15 and TRBJ2-3, reads DAMVIQNPRYQVTQFGKPVTLSCSQTLNHNVMYWYQQKSSQAPKLLFHYYDKDFNNEADTPDNFQSRRPNTSFCFLDIRSPGLGDTAMYLCATSSRAGGAISTDTQYFGPGTRLTVL.

The chain couples TRBV5-1 to TRBJ2-7, with D possibly being TRBD2 (7 bases). Germline values: CDR1 SGHRS, CDR2 YFSETQ. With 6 bases removed from V and 0 bases from J, the gap between germline ends came to 10 bases. There are 13 residues in the CDR3. The DNA of the CDR3 is TGCGCCAGCAAGCGGGACACCTCCTACGAGCAGTACTTC. This codes for CASKRDTSYEQYF.